Following are 11 T cell receptor beta chains from one sample sequenced in a study of blood T cell repertoires in COVID-19. The assay was immunoSEQ multiplex PCR, and TCRdb's table has in-frame clones only and misses some. The sample carries fewer than 200,000 clones, roughly 70% recorded once. Material for sequencing was peripheral blood. The receptors here all came from a woman over 75 with acute or convalescent COVID-19.

In its sample, this clone was seen once. The junction departs from the called germline gene at one end, perhaps through a read error. The chain employs TRBV27 and TRBJ1-2; D might be TRBD1 (5 bases). The V gene's germline CDR1 is MNHEY and CDR2 SMNVEV (reference sequence). The CDR3 consists of 13 residues. The CDR3 DNA follows: TGTGTCAGCAACCAAGGGACTTTTTATGGCTACACCTTC. Protein product: CVSNQGTFYGYTF.

This clone has just a few counts. The rearrangement uses TRBV9 and TRBJ2-3; TRBD2 matches at 11 bases. Germline V gene lookup returns CDR1 SGDLS and CDR2 YYNGEE. This CDR3 has 17 residues. With 3 bases clipped from V and 2 bases from J, the junction kept 8 bases outside the gene matches. The CDR3 nucleotides are TGTGCCAGCAGCGGTACCGGGACTAGCGGTTTCACAGATACGCAGTATTTT. Its translation: CASSGTGTSGFTDTQYF. The full variable domain, its missing parts supplied by reference TRBV9 and TRBJ2-3, is DSGVTQTPKHLITATGQRVTLRCSPRSGDLSVYWYQQSLDQGLQFLIQYYNGEERAKGNILERFSAQQFPDLHSELNLSSLELGDSALYFCASSGTGTSGFTDTQYFGPGTRLTVL.

This clone has a single count. This chain joins TRBV7-3 and TRBJ2-5, with D perhaps TRBD1 (5 bases). Germline values: CDR1 SGHTA, CDR2 FQGTGA. This CDR3 has 15 amino acids. V was shortened by 5 bases and J by 4 bases, with 17 bases between the two germline ends. CDR3 in amino acids: CASSPTWGTGETQYF. The CDR3 DNA is TGTGCCAGCAGCCCTACCTGGGGCACGGGAGAGACCCAGTACTTC.

This clone was found a few times. This chain links TRBV11-3 with TRBJ1-5, with a weak D call TRBD1 (5 bases). From germline, CDR1 is SGHNT and CDR2 YENEEA. V was trimmed by 0 bases and J by 3 bases, leaving 12 bases between them. This CDR3 is built from 16 residues. The chain's CDR3 is CASSLEWGGANQPQHF. The CDR3 nucleotides read TGTGCCAGCAGCTTAGAATGGGGCGGGGCCAATCAGCCCCAGCATTTT. Full variable domain (rest looked up from reference TRBV11-3 and TRBJ1-5): EAGVVQSPRYKIIEKKQPVAFWCNPISGHNTLYWYLQNLGQGPELLIRYENEEAVDDSQLPKDRFSAERLKGVDSTLKIQPAELGDSAVYLCASSLEWGGANQPQHFGDGTRLSIL.

This rearrangement joins TRBV11-2 to TRBJ1-4, with TRBD1 matching 9 bases. CDR1 SGHAT and CDR2 FQNNGV come from the germline V gene. CDR3 length: 14 amino acids. The junction had 7 bases not matched to a gene; V was cut back by 7 bases and J by 7 bases. DNA of the CDR3: TGTGCCAGCAAACAACAGGGGGCGGTTGAAAAACTGTTTTTT. Translated: CASKQQGAVEKLFF.

The chain recombines TRBV28 with TRBJ2-7, with 11 bases that match TRBD2. The V segment lost 9 bases and the J segment 1 base; nucleotides outside the gene matches: 8. CDR3 size: 15 residues. Germline CDR1 reads MDHEN; CDR2 reads SYDVKM. The CDR3 sequence is CASEPGLAESYEQYF. The CDR3 nucleotides are TGTGCCAGTGAGCCGGGACTAGCGGAATCCTACGAGCAGTACTTC.

The CDR3 DNA is TGTGCAACTTCTTCCGTGGCTAGCGACCACGGGGAGCTGTTTTTT. It translates to CATSSVASDHGELFF. The rearrangement links TRBV7-9 to TRBJ2-2; D is possibly TRBD2 (6 bases). Germline CDR1 is SEHNR and CDR2 is FQNEAQ (reference sequence). This CDR3 contains 15 residues.

The genes are TRBV7-2 and TRBJ2-7; D gene uncertain. The V gene lost 8 bases and the J gene lost 0 bases, with 14 bases spanning the gap. Germline V gene lookup returns CDR1 SGHTA and CDR2 FQGNSA. The CDR3 has 14 residues. CDR3 nucleotides: TGTGCCAGCGACGGGTGGCCGAGCTCCTACGAGCAGTACTTC. Translating gives CASDGWPSSYEQYF.

The chain recombines TRBV10-3 with TRBJ2-2, with 7 bases lining up with TRBD1. CDR1 is ENHRY and CDR2 is SYGVKD in the germline V gene. CDR3 length: 14 amino acids. Losses at the gene ends were 6 bases for V and 5 bases for J; bases not matched to a gene: 6. The CDR3 reads CAIRARTGTGELFF. CDR3 in DNA: TGTGCCATCAGGGCCAGGACAGGAACCGGGGAGCTGTTTTTT.

This clone was observed a single time. The chain uses TRBV7-8 and TRBJ1-1; D uncertain. The CDR3 extends over 15 amino acids. Germline CDR1 is SGHVS and CDR2 is FQNEAQ. Trimming stripped 2 bases from V and 0 bases from J, with 10 bases between. The CDR3 DNA is TGTGCCAGCAGCTTACGCGTCATAATGAACACTGAAGCTTTCTTT. It codes for CASSLRVIMNTEAFF.

J is TRBJ1-4 and V is TRBV2; 8 bases align to TRBD1. Per germline, CDR1 SNHLY and CDR2 FYNNEI. After removal of 5 bases from V and 15 bases from J, the junction contained 5 bases not matched to a gene. This CDR3 has 11 residues. CDR3 bases: TGTGCCAGCAGTTCGAGGACAGGGATGTTTTTT. Its protein product is CASSSRTGMFF.